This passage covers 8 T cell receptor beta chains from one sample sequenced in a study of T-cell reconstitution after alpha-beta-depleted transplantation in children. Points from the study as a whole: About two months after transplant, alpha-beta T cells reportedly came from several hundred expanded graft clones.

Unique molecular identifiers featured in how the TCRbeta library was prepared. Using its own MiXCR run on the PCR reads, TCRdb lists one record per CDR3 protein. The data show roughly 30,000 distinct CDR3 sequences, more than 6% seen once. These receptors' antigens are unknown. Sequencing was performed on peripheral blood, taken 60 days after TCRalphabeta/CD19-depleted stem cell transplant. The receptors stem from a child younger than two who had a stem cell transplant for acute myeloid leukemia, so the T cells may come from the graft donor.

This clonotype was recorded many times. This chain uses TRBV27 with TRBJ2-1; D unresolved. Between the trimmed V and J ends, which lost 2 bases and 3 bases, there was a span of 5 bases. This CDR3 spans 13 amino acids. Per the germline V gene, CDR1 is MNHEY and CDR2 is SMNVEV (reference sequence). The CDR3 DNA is TGTGCCAGCAGTTTAACATACTACAATGAGCAGTTCTTC. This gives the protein CASSLTYYNEQFF.

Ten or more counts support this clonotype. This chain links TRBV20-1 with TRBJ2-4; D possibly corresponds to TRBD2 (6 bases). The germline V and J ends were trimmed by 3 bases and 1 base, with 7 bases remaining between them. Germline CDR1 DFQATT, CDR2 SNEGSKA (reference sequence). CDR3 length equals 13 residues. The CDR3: CSAREGAKNIQYF. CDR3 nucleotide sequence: TGCAGTGCTAGGGAGGGGGCCAAAAACATTCAGTACTTC.

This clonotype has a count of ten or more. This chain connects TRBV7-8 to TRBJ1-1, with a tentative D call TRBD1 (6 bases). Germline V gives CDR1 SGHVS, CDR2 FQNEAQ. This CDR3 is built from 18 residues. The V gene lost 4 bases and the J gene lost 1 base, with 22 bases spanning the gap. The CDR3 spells CASSSVPHLRGPNTEAFF. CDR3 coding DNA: TGTGCCAGCAGCTCCGTACCGCACCTCAGGGGACCGAACACTGAAGCTTTCTTT.

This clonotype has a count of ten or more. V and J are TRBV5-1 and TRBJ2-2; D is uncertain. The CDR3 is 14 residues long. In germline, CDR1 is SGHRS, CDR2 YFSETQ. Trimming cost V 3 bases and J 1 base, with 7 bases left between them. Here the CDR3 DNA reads TGCGCCAGCAGCTCCTGGGGGAACACCGGGGAGCTGTTTTTT. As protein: CASSSWGNTGELFF.

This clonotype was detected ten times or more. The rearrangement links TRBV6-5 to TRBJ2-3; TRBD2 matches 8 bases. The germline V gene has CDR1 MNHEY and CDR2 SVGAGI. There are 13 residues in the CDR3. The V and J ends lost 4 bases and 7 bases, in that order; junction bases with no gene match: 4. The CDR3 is CASSSGLAYTQYF. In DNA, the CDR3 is TGTGCCAGCAGTTCCGGACTAGCCTATACGCAGTATTTT.

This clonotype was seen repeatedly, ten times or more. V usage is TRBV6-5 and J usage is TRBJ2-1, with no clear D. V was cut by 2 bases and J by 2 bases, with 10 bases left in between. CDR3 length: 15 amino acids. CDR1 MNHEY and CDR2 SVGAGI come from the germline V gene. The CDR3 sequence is CASSYDPTPYNEQFF. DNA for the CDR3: TGTGCCAGCAGTTACGATCCAACGCCCTACAATGAGCAGTTCTTC.

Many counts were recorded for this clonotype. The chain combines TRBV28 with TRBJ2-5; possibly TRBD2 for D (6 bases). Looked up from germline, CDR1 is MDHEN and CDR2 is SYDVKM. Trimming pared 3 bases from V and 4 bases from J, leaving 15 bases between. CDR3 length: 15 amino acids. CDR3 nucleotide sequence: TGTGCCAGCAGTTTGGGACTCTCGGAGGGAGAGACCCAGTACTTC. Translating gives CASSLGLSEGETQYF.

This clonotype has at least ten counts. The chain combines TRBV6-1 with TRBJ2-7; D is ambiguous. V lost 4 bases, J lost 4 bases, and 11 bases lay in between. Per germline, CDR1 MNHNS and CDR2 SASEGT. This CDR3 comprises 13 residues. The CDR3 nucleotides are TGTGCCAGCAGTGGTCTGGCAAGGTACGAGCAGTACTTC. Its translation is CASSGLARYEQYF.